What follows are 8 T cell receptor beta chains derived from one specimen sequenced in a study of early T cells in non-severe SARS-CoV-2 infection. TCRdb analysed the 5' RACE reads with MiXCR anew, one entry per CDR3 protein. The top ten clones hold approximately 2.4% of a sample with tens of thousands of distinct CDR3 sequences, around 5% of them seen once. Sequenced: whole blood. The source is an adult who was a healthcare worker with PCR-confirmed SARS-CoV-2 infection or an uninfected control (not recorded which).

This clonotype was seen repeatedly, ten times or more. The genes are TRBV7-9 and TRBJ1-1; maybe TRBD1 (5 bases). Germline V lookup: CDR1 SEHNR, CDR2 FQNEAQ (reference sequence). The CDR3 runs 13 residues. The ends were cut back, 0 bases at V and 8 bases at J, with 10 bases in the middle. CDR3 region: CASSLAPGGEAFF. CDR3 sequence (DNA): TGTGCCAGCAGCTTAGCTCCCGGGGGGGAAGCTTTCTTT.

The chain combines TRBV29-1 with TRBJ1-1, with D perhaps TRBD1 (6 bases). CDR3 length: 12 amino acids. Trimming removed 7 bases from V and 7 bases from J, with 16 bases in between. In germline, CDR1 is SQVTM, CDR2 ANQGSEA. The CDR3 reads CSAIRDNVEAFF. CDR3 bases: TGCAGCGCTATCCGGGACAATGTTGAAGCTTTCTTT.

This clonotype was detected a few times. The chain recombines TRBV30 with TRBJ1-5; 8 nucleotides align to TRBD1. V lost 5 bases to trimming and J lost 0 bases; unmatched junction nucleotides: 0. This CDR3 has 13 amino acids. CDR1 GTSNPN and CDR2 SVGIG come from the germline V gene (reference sequence). The CDR3 DNA follows: TGTGCCTGGGGACAGGGTAGCAATCAGCCCCAGCATTTT. Protein sequence: CAWGQGSNQPQHF. Complete variable domain (other parts from reference TRBV30 and TRBJ1-5): SQTIHQWPATLVQPVGSPLSLECTVEGTSNPNLYWYRQAAGRGLQLLFYSVGIGQISSEVPQNLSASRPQDRQFILSSKKLLLSDSGFYLCAWGQGSNQPQHFGDGTRLSIL.

The chain couples TRBV7-3 to TRBJ2-3; D is unclear. Germline values: CDR1 SGHTA, CDR2 FQGTGA. This CDR3 has 12 amino acids. Trimming stripped 1 base from V and 4 bases from J, with 3 bases between. CDR3 region: CASSLMADTQYF. CDR3 DNA sequence: TGTGCCAGCAGCTTAATGGCAGATACGCAGTATTTT.

This clonotype was seen at least ten times. V is TRBV14 and J is TRBJ2-5, with TRBD1 identical over 9 bases. The CDR3 contains 14 residues. Per the germline V gene, CDR1 is SGHDN and CDR2 is FVKESK. V was pared by 2 bases and J by 4 bases, with 2 bases of the junction left unmatched. CDR3 bases: TGTGCCAGCAGCCAATGGACAGGGGTAGAGACCCAGTACTTC. Translated: CASSQWTGVETQYF. The whole variable domain, remainder taken from reference TRBV14 and TRBJ2-5, is EAGVTQFPSHSVIEKGQTVTLRCDPISGHDNLYWYRRVMGKEIKFLLHFVKESKQDESGMPNNRFLAERTGGTYSTLKVQPAELEDSGVYFCASSQWTGVETQYFGPGTRLLVL.

In its sample, this clonotype was seen many times. The chain employs TRBV28 and TRBJ2-7; D unclear. This CDR3 region has 12 residues. Trimming stripped 4 bases from V and 6 bases from J, with 10 bases between. Germline V gene data show CDR1 as MDHEN and CDR2 as SYDVKM. Here the CDR3 reads CASSSLPGEQYF. The CDR3 coding sequence is TGTGCCAGCAGTTCCCTTCCGGGCGAGCAGTACTTC.

This clonotype was recorded at least ten times. V and J are TRBV13 and TRBJ2-5; D gene ambiguous. The V and J ends lost 2 bases and 4 bases respectively, with 5 bases between them. The length of the CDR3 is 12 residues. From germline, CDR1 is PRHDT and CDR2 FYEKMQ (reference sequence). CDR3 amino acids: CASSLSRETQYF. CDR3 sequence (DNA): TGTGCCAGCAGCTTAAGTCGAGAGACCCAGTACTTC.

This clonotype was recorded at least ten times. This rearrangement joins TRBV10-1 to TRBJ2-1; TRBD1 might be the D (6 bases). Per germline, CDR1 WNHNN and CDR2 SYGVQD (reference sequence). Deletions cut 4 bases from V and 3 bases from J, with 13 bases between. This CDR3 region has 15 residues. The CDR3 DNA reads TGCGCCAGCAGTGTAGACAGGTTAGGCTACAATGAGCAGTTCTTC. This translates into CASSVDRLGYNEQFF.